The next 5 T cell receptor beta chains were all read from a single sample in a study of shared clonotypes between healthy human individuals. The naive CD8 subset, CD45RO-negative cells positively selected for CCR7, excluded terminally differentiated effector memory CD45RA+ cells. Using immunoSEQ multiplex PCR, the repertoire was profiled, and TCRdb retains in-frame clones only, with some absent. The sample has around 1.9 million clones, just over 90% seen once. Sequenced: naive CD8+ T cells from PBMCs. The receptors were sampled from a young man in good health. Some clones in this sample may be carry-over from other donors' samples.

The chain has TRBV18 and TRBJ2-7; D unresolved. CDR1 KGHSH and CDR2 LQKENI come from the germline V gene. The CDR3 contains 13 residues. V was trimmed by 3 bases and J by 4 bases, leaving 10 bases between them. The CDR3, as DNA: TGTGCCAGCTCACCGGCGGACCGATACGAGCAGTACTTC. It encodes CASSPADRYEQYF.

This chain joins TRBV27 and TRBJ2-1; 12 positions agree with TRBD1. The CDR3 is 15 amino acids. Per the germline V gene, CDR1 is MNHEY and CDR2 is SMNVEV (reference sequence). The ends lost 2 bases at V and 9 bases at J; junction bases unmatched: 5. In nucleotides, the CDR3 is TGTGCCAGCAGTTTAGGGACAGGGGGCCTAAGTGAGCAGTTCTTC. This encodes CASSLGTGGLSEQFF.

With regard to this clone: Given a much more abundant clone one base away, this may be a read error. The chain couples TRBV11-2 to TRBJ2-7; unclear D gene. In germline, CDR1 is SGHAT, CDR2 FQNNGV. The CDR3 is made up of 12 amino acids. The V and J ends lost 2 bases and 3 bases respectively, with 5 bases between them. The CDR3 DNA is TGTGCCAGCAGCTTAAGGGTCTACGAGCAGTACTTC. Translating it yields CASSLRVYEQYF.

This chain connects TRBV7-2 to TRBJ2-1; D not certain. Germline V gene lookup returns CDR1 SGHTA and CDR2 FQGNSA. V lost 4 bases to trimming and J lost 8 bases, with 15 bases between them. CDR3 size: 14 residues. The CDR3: CASSYTHARDEQFF. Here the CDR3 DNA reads TGTGCCAGCAGCTATACACATGCTCGCGATGAGCAGTTCTTC.

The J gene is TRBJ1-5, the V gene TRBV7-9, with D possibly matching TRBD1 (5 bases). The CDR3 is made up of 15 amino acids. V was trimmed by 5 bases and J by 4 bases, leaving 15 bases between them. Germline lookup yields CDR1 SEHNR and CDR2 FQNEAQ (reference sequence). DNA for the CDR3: TGTGCCAGCAGCCCGCCCGGGACGGCGAATCAGCCCCAGCATTTT. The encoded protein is CASSPPGTANQPQHF.